The 26 T cell receptor beta chains below all came from one sample that was sequenced in a study of T cell changes during pregnancy in multiple sclerosis (dated by TCRdb to between 2018 and 2021). The library was prepared using the immunoSEQ multiplex PCR assay. TCRdb stores this immuneACCESS table with in-frame sequences only. Part of the clones is absent; in the studies checked, under half of the shortfall reflects unresolved V genes, and no reason is known for the rest. This sample lists 55,000 to 75,000 clones; 91% were detected once. About 2.2% of the sample is held by the ten biggest clonotypes. Sequencing was performed on peripheral blood, taken in the third trimester of pregnancy. These receptors were taken from a female donor in good health, enrolled as a control in a pregnancy study.

This chain uses TRBV18 with TRBJ1-1; a possible D gene is TRBD1 (6 bases). Trimming pared 5 bases from V and 5 bases from J, leaving 15 bases between. This CDR3 region has 14 residues. Germline V CDR1 and CDR2: KGHSH, LQKENI. The DNA for the CDR3 is TGTGCCAGCTCAGCAGGGGTAATGGGGACTGAAGCTTTCTTT. Its translation: CASSAGVMGTEAFF.

The chain employs TRBV10-3 and TRBJ2-1; 9 bases are a match to TRBD2. Germline CDR1 reads ENHRY; CDR2 reads SYGVKD. The trim removed 8 bases at V and 4 bases at J, leaving 9 bases unmatched. The CDR3 runs 15 residues. This chain's CDR3 is CAIRSSGEVYNEQFF. The CDR3 bases are TGTGCCATCCGGTCTAGCGGGGAGGTATACAATGAGCAGTTCTTC.

This sequence joins TRBV9 and TRBJ2-2, with D unclear. Germline CDR1 SGDLS, CDR2 YYNGEE. The V end lost 2 bases, the J end lost 0 bases, and 11 bases lay between the germline ends. The CDR3 is 16 residues long. CDR3 sequence: CASSVGFVANTGELFF. As DNA, the CDR3 is TGTGCCAGCAGCGTGGGCTTCGTTGCGAACACCGGGGAGCTGTTTTTT. Complete variable domain (other parts from reference TRBV9 and TRBJ2-2): DSGVTQTPKHLITATGQRVTLRCSPRSGDLSVYWYQQSLDQGLQFLIQYYNGEERAKGNILERFSAQQFPDLHSELNLSSLELGDSALYFCASSVGFVANTGELFFGEGSRLTVL.

This chain connects TRBV27 to TRBJ2-6; possibly TRBD1 for D (6 bases). The ends were cut back, 8 bases at V and 0 bases at J, with 14 bases in the middle. The germline V gene has CDR1 MNHEY and CDR2 SMNVEV (reference sequence). The CDR3 runs 16 residues. This chain's CDR3 is CASSDRHASGANVLTF. The DNA of the CDR3 is TGTGCCAGCTCCGACAGGCACGCCTCTGGGGCCAACGTCCTGACTTTC.

The chain recombines TRBV9 with TRBJ1-1; 7 nucleotides agree with TRBD1. This CDR3 is 15 amino acids long. V gave up 2 bases and J gave up 6 bases; unmatched junction bases: 10. Germline V gene data show CDR1 as SGDLS and CDR2 as YYNGEE. The CDR3 bases are TGTGCCAGCAGCGTGAGAGGGGGCGCAGGGTCTGAAGCTTTCTTT. This sequence encodes CASSVRGGAGSEAFF.

The V and J genes are TRBV6-5 and TRBJ2-5; weak D call: TRBD1 (6 bases). CDR1 and CDR2 from the germline V gene are MNHEY and SVGAGI. This CDR3 has 15 amino acids. The V and J ends lost 6 bases and 4 bases respectively, with 18 bases between them. CDR3 sequence (DNA): TGTGCCAGCAGGGCGCAGGGGATGAGTGGAGAGACCCAGTACTTC. Its translation: CASRAQGMSGETQYF.

The CDR3 reads CASKPPGTGNTIYF. The CDR3 DNA reads as TGCGCCAGCAAGCCCCCAGGGACTGGAAACACCATATATTTT. The genes are TRBV5-1 and TRBJ1-3, with TRBD1 as a possible D gene (5 bases). This CDR3 region has 14 residues. V was cut by 6 bases and J by 2 bases, with 12 bases left in between. CDR1 and CDR2 from the germline V gene are SGHRS and YFSETQ.

In this sample, this clone turned up a few times. The gene calls are TRBV6-6 and TRBJ2-7; D might be TRBD2 (6 bases). Germline CDR1 and CDR2: MNHNY and SVGAGI (reference sequence). The CDR3 has 15 residues. V lost 4 bases and J 2 bases, leaving 15 bases between the germline ends. Written as DNA, the CDR3 is TGTGCCAGCAGTTCCCCCGGGAGTTCCACCTACGAGCAGTACTTC. Protein product: CASSSPGSSTYEQYF.

The rearrangement joins TRBV6-1 to TRBJ2-1; 8 bases map to TRBD1. Trimming cost V 10 bases and J 8 bases; bases outside gene matches: 7. Germline V gene lookup returns CDR1 MNHNS and CDR2 SASEGT. The CDR3 spans 12 residues. DNA for the CDR3: TGTGCCATCAGGGGGCAAGGGTATGAGCAGTTCTTC. This codes for CAIRGQGYEQFF.

The chain uses TRBV15 and TRBJ1-1; 9 nucleotides agree with TRBD1. The J segment lost 5 bases and the V segment lost 1 base, leaving 8 bases of the junction unmatched. Looked up from germline, CDR1 is LNHNV and CDR2 is YYDKDF (reference sequence). CDR3 length: 16 amino acids. Written as DNA, the CDR3 is TGTGCCACCAGCAGAGCATCCGGGACAGGGCTGACTGAAGCTTTCTTT. This codes for CATSRASGTGLTEAFF.

This clone was detected only a few times. V and J are TRBV5-6 and TRBJ1-1, with D unresolved. There are 12 residues in the CDR3. Germline values: CDR1 SGHDT, CDR2 YYEEEE. The V gene lost 2 bases and the J gene lost 6 bases, with 8 bases spanning the gap. The CDR3 loop reads CASSLYGAEAFF. In nucleotides, the CDR3 is TGTGCCAGCAGCTTATACGGGGCTGAAGCTTTCTTT.

V usage is TRBV7-9 and J usage is TRBJ1-5, with D unclear. CDR3 length: 13 residues. The V gene lost 2 bases and the J gene lost 3 bases, with 5 bases spanning the gap. Looked up from germline, CDR1 is SEHNR and CDR2 is FQNEAQ (reference sequence). The CDR3 loop reads CASSLLDNQPQHF. CDR3 DNA: TGTGCCAGCAGCTTACTAGACAATCAGCCCCAGCATTTT. Using reference TRBV7-9 and TRBJ1-5 for the parts outside the CDR3, the full variable domain is DTGVSQNPRHKITKRGQNVTFRCDPISEHNRLYWYRQTLGQGPEFLTYFQNEAQLEKSRLLSDRFSAERPKGSFSTLEIQRTEQGDSAMYLCASSLLDNQPQHFGDGTRLSIL.

The chain employs TRBV30 and TRBJ1-1, with D hard to call. Germline CDR1 is GTSNPN and CDR2 is SVGIG (reference sequence). Trimming stripped 4 bases from V and 3 bases from J, with 12 bases between. CDR3 length: 13 amino acids. The CDR3: CAWNSGRDTEAFF. CDR3 nucleotide sequence: TGTGCCTGGAATTCGGGAAGAGACACTGAAGCTTTCTTT. Full variable domain (missing parts from reference TRBV30 and TRBJ1-1): SQTIHQWPATLVQPVGSPLSLECTVEGTSNPNLYWYRQAAGRGLQLLFYSVGIGQISSEVPQNLSASRPQDRQFILSSKKLLLSDSGFYLCAWNSGRDTEAFFGQGTRLTVV.

This chain uses TRBV7-9 with TRBJ1-1, with D possibly matching TRBD1 (5 bases). The germline V and J ends were trimmed by 5 bases and 10 bases, with 26 bases remaining between them. Per the germline V gene, CDR1 is SEHNR and CDR2 is FQNEAQ (reference sequence). The CDR3 loop spans 16 amino acids. The CDR3 DNA reads TGTGCCAGCAGCGCCCCCCCGAGTGTATGGGGCCTGAGAGCTTTCTTT. Translating it yields CASSAPPSVWGLRAFF.

The chain joins TRBV30 to TRBJ2-3, with D uncertain. The CDR3 runs 12 residues. CDR1 GTSNPN and CDR2 SVGIG come from the germline V gene (reference sequence). The ends were cut back, 3 bases at V and 6 bases at J, with 10 bases in the middle. CDR3 sequence: CAWSLAADTQYF. As DNA, the CDR3 is TGTGCCTGGAGCCTCGCGGCGGATACGCAGTATTTT.

V and J are TRBV29-1 and TRBJ2-7, with D perhaps matching TRBD2 (5 bases). Trimming took off 4 bases at V and 10 bases at J, with 11 bases between the two ends. The germline V gene encodes CDR1 SQVTM and CDR2 ANQGSEA. The length of the CDR3 is 10 residues. The CDR3: CSVGESSQYF. DNA for the CDR3: TGCAGCGTTGGGGAGTCGAGTCAGTACTTC.

V usage is TRBV2 and J usage is TRBJ2-7; TRBD2 is a possible D gene (5 bases). The CDR3 spans 14 residues. Germline loops: CDR1 SNHLY, CDR2 FYNNEI. V lost 2 bases, J lost 7 bases, and 15 bases lay in between. The CDR3 here is CASSELVNTGEQYF. The DNA of the CDR3 is TGTGCCAGCAGTGAATTGGTCAATACGGGGGAGCAGTACTTC.

The rearrangement links TRBV15 to TRBJ2-2, with D perhaps matching TRBD1 (7 bases). The V end was cut by 2 bases, the J end by 4 bases, with 14 bases between. Germline V gives CDR1 LNHNV, CDR2 YYDKDF (reference sequence). CDR3 length: 16 amino acids. CDR3 DNA sequence: TGTGCCACCAGCAGATACAGGGGAGGATCCACCGGGGAGCTGTTTTTT. Translated, it gives CATSRYRGGSTGELFF.

This clone was seen just once. V and J are TRBV7-6 and TRBJ2-6; D is possibly TRBD1 (5 bases). With 5 bases removed from V and 0 bases from J, the gap between germline ends came to 14 bases. Germline V gives CDR1 SGHVS, CDR2 FNYEAQ. This CDR3 has 17 residues. CDR3 DNA sequence: TGTGCCAGCAGCCCCATGGTAGACAGCTCTGGGGCCAACGTCCTGACTTTC. Translation: CASSPMVDSSGANVLTF.

This rearrangement joins TRBV2 to TRBJ2-7; TRBD1 agrees at 9 bases. This CDR3 contains 15 residues. V dropped 8 bases and J dropped 3; count of bases not matched to a gene: 11. From germline, CDR1 is SNHLY and CDR2 FYNNEI. CDR3 amino acids: CASHPRDRVFYEQYF. The CDR3 coding sequence is TGTGCCAGCCATCCTCGGGACAGGGTCTTCTACGAGCAGTACTTC.

This chain connects TRBV5-8 to TRBJ2-1; TRBD1 agrees at 8 bases. Germline loops: CDR1 SGHTS, CDR2 YDEGEE. This CDR3 is built from 16 residues. Trimming at V came to 0 bases and at J to 5 bases, leaving 7 bases not matched to a gene. The CDR3 DNA sequence: TGTGCCAGCAGCTTGGTACCCGGACAGGGAAACAATGAGCAGTTCTTC. It encodes CASSLVPGQGNNEQFF.

The J gene is TRBJ2-3, the V gene TRBV5-6; 8 bases line up with TRBD1. V was pared by 3 bases and J by 6 bases, with 6 bases of the junction left unmatched. There are 14 residues in the CDR3. Per the germline V gene, CDR1 is SGHDT and CDR2 is YYEEEE. The CDR3 coding sequence is TGTGCCAGCAGCTCGGGGACAGGATCGGATACGCAGTATTTT. Protein sequence: CASSSGTGSDTQYF.

The genes are TRBV11-2 and TRBJ2-1, with a possible D match to TRBD2 (5 bases). V lost 1 base and J lost 9, with 7 bases in between. The CDR3 spans 12 residues. CDR1 and CDR2 from the germline V gene are SGHAT and FQNNGV. The CDR3 bases are TGTGCCAGCAGCTTAGCGGGATCTGAGCAGTTCTTC. It translates to CASSLAGSEQFF.

Written as DNA, the CDR3 is TGCAGCGTTGAGATGAGTATCGGGGAGACCCAGTACTTC. Residues: CSVEMSIGETQYF. This chain connects TRBV29-1 to TRBJ2-5, with D unclear. Between the trimmed V and J ends, which lost 3 bases and 5 bases, there was a span of 13 bases. Germline values: CDR1 SQVTM, CDR2 ANQGSEA. The CDR3 covers 13 residues.

There are a few counts of this clone. This sequence joins TRBV7-9 and TRBJ1-1; perhaps TRBD1 as D (6 bases). The ends were cut back, 6 bases at V and 2 bases at J, with 13 bases in the middle. Germline CDR1 reads SEHNR; CDR2 reads FQNEAQ (reference sequence). This CDR3 spans 14 amino acids. The DNA of the CDR3 is TGTGCCAGCAGTCTCGGACAGACAAACACTGAAGCTTTCTTT. Translated: CASSLGQTNTEAFF.

The chain combines TRBV6-4 with TRBJ2-3, with 12 bases that match TRBD2. Germline lookup yields CDR1 MRHNA and CDR2 SNTAGT. With 6 bases clipped from V and 6 bases from J, the junction kept 7 bases outside the gene matches. This CDR3 has 15 residues. CDR3 protein: CASSTLAGGRDTQYF. The CDR3 DNA follows: TGTGCCAGCAGCACCCTAGCGGGAGGGCGGGATACGCAGTATTTT.